Listed below are T cell receptor beta chains from one sample, sequenced in a study of blood T cells in healthy people across ages. TCRdb fed the 5' RACE reads into MiXCR, producing one record per CDR3 protein. This table holds around 1,000,000 distinct CDR3 sequences, approximately 25% found once. These data were also filed under a second study, of T cells of mothers and their children.

Sequenced input: blood. These receptors all come from a girl aged 2 to 9 in good health. The conserved cysteine and the conserved F or W are not part of the CDR3 here.

v_gene	j_gene	CDR3aa
TRBV20-1	TRBJ2-6	SARDRRAGANVLT
TRBV6-5	TRBJ2-3	ASSYVAGTDTQY
TRBV2	TRBJ2-5	ASTDGQTLLFGEQY
TRBV18	TRBJ2-5	ASSPDGLGGETQY
TRBV12-3/TRBV12-4	TRBJ2-1	ASSGLAGQTYNEQF
TRBV29-1	TRBJ1-3	SVEDFGNTIY
TRBV7-2	TRBJ1-1	ASSYQPMNTEAF
TRBV20-1	TRBJ2-1	SARDSSGVSYNEQF
TRBV4-1	TRBJ2-7	ASSRGTGRTYEQY
TRBV9	TRBJ2-5	ASSDGTSGPRQY
TRBV29-1	TRBJ2-1	SSSLIRNEQF
TRBV29-1	TRBJ1-1	SAPLRNTEAF
TRBV12-3/TRBV12-4	TRBJ1-5	ASSSGGGGGQPQH
TRBV7-2	-	ASSPTGTGGFEQF
TRBV6-2/TRBV6-3	TRBJ1-2	ASSYDRANGYT
TRBV20-1	TRBJ2-1	SARPRDRAYNEQF
TRBV29-1	-	SVEPLDEQF
TRBV6-4	TRBJ2-2	ASSPLEGDTGELF
TRBV12-3/TRBV12-4	TRBJ2-4	ASSLVAGDAKNIQY
TRBV29-1	TRBJ1-1	SVGRGVTEAF
TRBV29-1	TRBJ2-7	SAGGTSSYEQY
TRBV29-1	TRBJ2-5	SGRDGQETQY
TRBV20-1	TRBJ2-3	SAPGTGGWTDTQY
TRBV13	TRBJ2-7	ASSLSRDRGDEQY
TRBV28	TRBJ2-2	ASTETGNTGELF
TRBV7-9	TRBJ2-5	ASSPSPRETQY
TRBV29-1	TRBJ1-1	SVSGLMNTEAF
TRBV7-9	TRBJ2-5	ASSTRGGETQY
TRBV24-1	TRBJ2-1	ATSDTSAPFFDEQF
TRBV6-5	TRBJ1-3	ASSYSTTSGNTIY
TRBV5-1	TRBJ1-3	ASSPATGLSGNTIY
TRBV19	TRBJ1-2	ASSTPRGSYGYT
TRBV12-3/TRBV12-4	TRBJ2-1	ASSPSGKRGYEQF
TRBV12-3/TRBV12-4	TRBJ2-3	ASSPPAGGLSDTQY
TRBV12-3/TRBV12-4	TRBJ2-1	ASTPGLAYNEQF
TRBV20-1	TRBJ1-1	SARLTGQGAFTEAF